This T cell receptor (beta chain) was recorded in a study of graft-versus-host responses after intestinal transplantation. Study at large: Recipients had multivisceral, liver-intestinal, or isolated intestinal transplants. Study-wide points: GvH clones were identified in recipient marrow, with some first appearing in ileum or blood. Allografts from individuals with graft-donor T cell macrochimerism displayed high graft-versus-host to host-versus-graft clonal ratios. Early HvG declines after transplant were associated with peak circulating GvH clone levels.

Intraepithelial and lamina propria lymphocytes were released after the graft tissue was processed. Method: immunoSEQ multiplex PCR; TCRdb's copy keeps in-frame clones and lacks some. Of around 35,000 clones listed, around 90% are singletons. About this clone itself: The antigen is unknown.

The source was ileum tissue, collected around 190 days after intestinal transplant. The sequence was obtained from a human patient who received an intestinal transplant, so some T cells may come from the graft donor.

The CDR3 protein is CASSYSLQLFEQFF. CDR3 nucleotides: TGTGCCAGCAGTTACTCGTTGCAGCTTTTTGAGCAGTTCTTC. This chain connects TRBV6-5 to TRBJ2-1; D is uncertain. From germline, CDR1 is MNHEY and CDR2 SVGAGI. Trimming took 0 bases from V and 9 from J, leaving 12 bases between them. The CDR3 totals 14 residues.